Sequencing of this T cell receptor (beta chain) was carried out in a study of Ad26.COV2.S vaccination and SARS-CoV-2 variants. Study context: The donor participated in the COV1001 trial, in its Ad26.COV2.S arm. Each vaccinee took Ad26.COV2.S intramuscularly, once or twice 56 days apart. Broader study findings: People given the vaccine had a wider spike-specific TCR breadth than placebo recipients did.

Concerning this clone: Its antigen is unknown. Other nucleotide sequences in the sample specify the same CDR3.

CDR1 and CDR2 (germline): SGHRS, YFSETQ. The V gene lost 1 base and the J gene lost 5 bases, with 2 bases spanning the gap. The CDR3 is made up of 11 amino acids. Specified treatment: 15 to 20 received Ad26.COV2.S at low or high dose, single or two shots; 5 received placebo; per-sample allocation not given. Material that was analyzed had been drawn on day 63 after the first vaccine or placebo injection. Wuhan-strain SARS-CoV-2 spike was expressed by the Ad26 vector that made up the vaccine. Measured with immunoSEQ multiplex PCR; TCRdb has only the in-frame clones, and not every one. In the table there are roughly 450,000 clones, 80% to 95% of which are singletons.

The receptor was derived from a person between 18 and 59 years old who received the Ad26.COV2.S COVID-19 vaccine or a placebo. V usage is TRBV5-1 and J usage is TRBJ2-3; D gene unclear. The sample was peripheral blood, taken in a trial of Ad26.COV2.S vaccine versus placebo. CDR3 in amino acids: CASSLRDTQYF. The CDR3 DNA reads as TGCGCCAGCAGCTTGAGAGATACGCAGTATTTT. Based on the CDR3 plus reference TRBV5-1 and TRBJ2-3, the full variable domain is KAGVTQTPRYLIKTRGQQVTLSCSPISGHRSVSWYQQTPGQGLQFLFEYFSETQRNKGNFPGRFSGRQFSNSRSEMNVSTLELGDSALYLCASSLRDTQYFGPGTRLTVL.